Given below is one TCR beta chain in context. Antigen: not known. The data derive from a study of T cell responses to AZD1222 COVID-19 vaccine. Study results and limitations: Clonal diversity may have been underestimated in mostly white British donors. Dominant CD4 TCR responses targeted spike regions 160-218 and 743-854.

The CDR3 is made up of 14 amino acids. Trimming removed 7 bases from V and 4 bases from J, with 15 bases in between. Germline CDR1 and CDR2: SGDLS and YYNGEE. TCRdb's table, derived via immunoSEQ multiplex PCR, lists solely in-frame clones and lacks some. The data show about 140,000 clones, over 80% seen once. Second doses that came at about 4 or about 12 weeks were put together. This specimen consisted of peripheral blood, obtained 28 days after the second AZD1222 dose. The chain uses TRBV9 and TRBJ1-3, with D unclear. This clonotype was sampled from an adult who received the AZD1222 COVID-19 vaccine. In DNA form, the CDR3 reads TGTGCCAGCCGCCAACCATCGGGGGGAAACACCATATATTTT. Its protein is CASRQPSGGNTIYF. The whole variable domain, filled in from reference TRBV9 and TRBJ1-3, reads DSGVTQTPKHLITATGQRVTLRCSPRSGDLSVYWYQQSLDQGLQFLIQYYNGEERAKGNILERFSAQQFPDLHSELNLSSLELGDSALYFCASRQPSGGNTIYFGEGSWLTVV.